A single sample is the source of the 5 T cell receptor beta chains below, sequenced in a study of blood T cell repertoires in COVID-19. This table comes from immunoSEQ multiplex PCR, and its TCRdb copy is limited to in-frame clones, with some not included. The data show approximately 140,000 clones, approximately 90% seen once. The sample consisted of peripheral blood. All receptors come from a human donor with COVID-19, enrolled during active disease. The donor label of this sample is uncertain.

This chain joins TRBV27 and TRBJ1-6; D unresolved. Trimming removed 2 bases from V and 0 bases from J, with 5 bases in between. CDR1 and CDR2 from the germline V gene are MNHEY and SMNVEV (reference sequence). The CDR3 is made up of 15 amino acids. The CDR3 region is CASSLTGSYNSPLHF. In DNA, the CDR3 is TGTGCCAGCAGTTTAACCGGCTCCTATAATTCACCCCTCCACTTT.

The chain combines TRBV7-2 with TRBJ2-3; 13 bases align to TRBD2. Germline V gene lookup returns CDR1 SGHTA and CDR2 FQGNSA. Trimming cost V 5 bases and J 8 bases; bases outside gene matches: 7. CDR3 length equals 15 residues. CDR3 sequence reads: CASSLLAGGQGTQYF. The CDR3 DNA reads as TGTGCCAGCAGCCTACTAGCGGGGGGGCAAGGTACGCAGTATTTT.

V usage is TRBV3-1 (or the pseudogene TRBV3-2) and J usage is TRBJ2-5; possibly TRBD1 for D (5 bases). CDR3 length equals 14 residues. Looked up from germline, CDR1 is LGHDT and CDR2 is YNNKEL (reference sequence). V shed 1 base and J shed 7 bases, with 13 bases lying between them. In nucleotides, the CDR3 is TGTGCCAGCAGCCAAGGGGGCGCCTCGGGGACCCAGTACTTC. Residues: CASSQGGASGTQYF.

The CDR3 loop reads CASSIGQGVYGYTF. CDR3 nucleotide sequence: TGTGCCAGTAGTATCGGACAGGGCGTTTATGGCTACACCTTC. V gene TRBV19 combines with J gene TRBJ1-2; 8 nucleotides line up with TRBD1. This CDR3 has 14 residues. Germline CDR1 reads LNHDA; CDR2 reads SQIVND (reference sequence). V lost 3 bases to trimming and J lost 5 bases; unmatched junction nucleotides: 5.

This clone has more than one count but fewer than ten. CDR3 sequence reads: CASSRLPGHYNSPLHF. In DNA form, the CDR3 reads TGCGCCAGCAGCCGCCTACCGGGACACTATAATTCACCCCTCCACTTT. The chain joins TRBV4-1 to TRBJ1-6; D possibly corresponds to TRBD1 (6 bases). Germline CDR1 reads MGHRA; CDR2 reads YSYEKL. This CDR3 is built from 16 residues. Trimming stripped 4 bases from V and 3 bases from J, with 13 bases between.